The text below deals with one T cell receptor (beta chain). No cognate antigen has been identified for it. Nothing much larger sits one base from this clone, and base qualities are not available. This entry belongs to a study of cytomegalovirus exposure and HLA in healthy donors (dated by TCRdb to the late 2010s). For the wider study: An earlier analysis of 587 of the donors reported 250 to 300 Gb of sequence data and about 120 million unique TCR beta sequences obtained from around 170 million T cells. In an earlier analysis of roughly 580 of the donors, high-throughput TCR beta sequencing was used to judge whether each TCR beta V gene segment behaved as functional or pseudogenic. A later analysis re-analyzed previously published TCR beta repertoires from several hundred donors and added high-resolution HLA genotyping to study TCR occurrence patterns. The study aimed to test whether signatures of past pathogen exposure could be identified by cataloging public T cell receptors. Genome-wide SNP genotypes for about 65% of the 666 donors were used in a later genetic analysis, which treated that subset as a discovery cohort. Every repertoire in the discovery cohort had been generated on one and the same sequencing platform. Because of strong linkage in the cohort, roughly five DR-DQ haplotypes were treated as single units for association and clustering. The number of typed donors differed by locus: about 629-630 for A, B, C, DRB1 and DQB1; 500 to 550 for DQA1; approximately 600 for DPA1; and roughly 450 for DPB1. Among some 400 genotyped donors of the cohort, an average of about 220,000 unique TCR beta nucleotide sequences was sequenced per donor, of which about 19% were non-productive. The study used immunosequencing to profile the T cell repertoires of some 600 subjects and linked those repertoires to cytomegalovirus serostatus. Donor age, sex, ethnicity and CMV serostatus were compiled together with the repertoire data. Besides the first cohort of around 670 subjects, a separate validation cohort made up of 120 different subjects was used. Of the roughly 400 genotyped donors, less than 90% were placed in the genetic ancestry cluster associated with self-reported Caucasian donors. The study combined high-throughput TCR immunosequencing, statistical association of individual TCRs with disease status, and machine learning to predict cytomegalovirus infection status. Approximately 310 gigabases of sequencing data and tens of millions of unique TCR sequences were included in an early release covering around 650 HLA-typed donors. In the later analysis, no new phenotypic data were used to find candidate immune exposures; instead, reliance was placed on TCR beta sequences and their occurrence across donors. Both class I and class II loci were covered by HLA typing, at four-digit resolution.

To prepare the library, the immunoSEQ multiplex PCR assay was applied. A mixture of 60 forward primers for TCR Vbeta segments and 13 reverse primers for TCR Jbeta segments was used in the multiplex PCR. The CDR3 region of rearranged TCR beta genes was amplified from genomic DNA with a multiplex PCR assay. On the Illumina HiSeq System, the amplified TCR beta libraries were sequenced as 87-base-pair reads. The authors' analysis ran thus. In a later analysis, about 80 million unique TCR beta chains were counted across the roughly 670 repertoires, and around 10 million of these chains were shared by at least two donors. To remove PCR and sequencing errors, raw reads were error-corrected and collapsed into unique sequences using a nearest-neighbor algorithm that merged closely related sequences. Alignment of CDR3 sequences to IMGT reference sequences was used to assign V, D and J gene segments. For a sequence to be retained, a match of at least six nucleotides was required to both a V gene segment and a J gene segment. A rearrangement was called productive if the CDR3 had no stop codons and remained in frame with V and J, and every other rearrangement was called non-productive. CDR3 was defined by IMGT convention, running from the second conserved V-encoded cysteine to the conserved J-encoded phenylalanine. In an earlier analysis of approximately 590 of the donors, sequences lacking an unambiguous match to a single V gene segment were excluded. In an earlier analysis of approximately 560 of the donors, a V segment was called functional when productive rearrangements were above 56.7%, and segregating when the standard deviation between donors exceeded 5%. A statistical classification framework was built for diagnosing cytomegalovirus status from the catalog of TCR beta chain sequences. In a later analysis, V and J genes were assigned by comparing TCR nucleotide sequences against IMGT/GENE-DB human TR gene sequences. Using the TCRdist pipeline, a later analysis assigned CDR3 sequences along with most-parsimonious VDJ recombination scenarios. In a later analysis, every TCR beta chain was defined by the combination of its CDR3 amino acid sequence and its V-gene family, and reads without a unique V-gene family were dropped. As a way to deal with suspected cross-contamination and a sequencing artifact, a later analysis dropped 640 or so nucleotide sequences that were highly shared and had low generation probability. For each public chain, a later analysis derived a clonal expansion index from normalized ranks of inferred template counts within each repertoire. A later analysis computed generation probabilities with a VDJ recombination model fitted to out-of-frame rearrangements, and checked the results against IGoR. Hypergeometric tests were used in a later analysis to score TCR-TCR, TCR-HLA and TCR-CMV co-occurrence, with a repertoire-size bias correction applied to the TCR pairs. In a later analysis, false discovery rates were estimated by permuting HLA or CMV assignments 20 times. In a later analysis, co-occurring TCRs were grouped with DBSCAN, and TCRdist sequence similarity was added when clustering was performed within HLA-allele-positive subsets. Co-occurrence clustering excluded repertoires with fewer than 30,000 or more than 120,000 public chains, plus five with anomalous nucleotide sharing. TCRdb took over this immuneACCESS table, retaining in-frame rearrangements with V and J assigned. Such tables are incomplete; in checked studies, under half of the missing clones stem from an unresolved V gene, and the remainder is unexplained. The V and J calls and clone size are taken from that table; D and trimming were inferred from the DNA. This sample is represented by some 140,000 clones; 65% to 80% of them were singletons. The ten largest clones take up about 2.9% of the sample.

What the authors observed across the whole study: The sequencing pipeline was judged likely to have produced a cluster of highly shared sequence variants as a technical artifact. V-gene and J-gene trimming of TCR beta chains was associated with a missense DCLRE1C variant in a later genetic analysis, and the association was replicated in an independent cohort. Some IMGT-functional V segments, including TRBV6-2 and TRBV6-3, could not be distinguished by the 87-base-pair reads and were therefore excluded. In a later analysis, HLA-associated TCR beta chains showed more clonal expansion and lower generation probabilities than non-associated chains that were equally common. In an earlier analysis of about 600 of the donors, most TCR beta V segments appeared in productive rearrangements about 87% or about 30% of the time, broadly matching IMGT annotations. Because HLA typing was unavailable for some donors at each locus, only the typed subset was used in association tests. When HLA alleles, especially DR and DQ, strongly co-occurred, TCR associations were difficult to assign to individual alleles. According to a later analysis, most CMV-associated TCR beta chains appeared to be HLA-restricted, and the HLA associations seemed to be driven largely by CMV exposure. Presence/absence analyses assumed roughly uniform sequencing depth across donors, an assumption that may not hold. In a later analysis, some 17,000 TCR beta sequences were associated with specific HLA alleles at a false discovery rate of 0.05. Correlated functional status among segregating V segments might be attributable to linkage disequilibrium, but an unknown experimental factor could not be ruled out. The earlier analysis of 587 of the donors excluded some 15 rarely observed V segments, including chromosome 9 orphons, because counts were too low. A further reported finding was that TCR beta sequences accurately predicted the HLA-A and HLA-B alleles for most subjects in the first cohort. According to the authors, the approach could potentially be generalized to other disease states and immunological phenotypes. Only TCR beta chains were sequenced in this cohort, and the absence of alpha or paired-chain data limited detectable features. In a later analysis, the rate of TCR association differed among HLA loci, with DRB1 alleles having the most associated TCRs and HLA-C alleles having the fewest. A total of about 180 TCR beta chains were listed by the study as associated with cytomegalovirus. According to a later analysis, parvovirus B19, influenza, CMV and Epstein-Barr virus appeared linked to several top co-occurrence clusters. In both the original and validation cohorts, the classifier was reported to diagnose cytomegalovirus status with high specificity and sensitivity. In vitro tests confirmed that a few of the cytomegalovirus-associated TCR beta chains recognize cytomegalovirus antigens. According to a later genetic analysis, donors in an Asian-associated ancestry cluster had fewer N-insertions in productive TCRs than the roughly 700-donor mean. Most TCR sequences were observed very rarely across donors, whereas some public TCRs were present in many individuals. CMV serostatus was the only immune exposure information available for the cohort.

As encoded in the germline V gene, CDR1 is SNHLY while CDR2 is FYNNEI. Including the terminal cysteine and phenylalanine, the CDR3 comprises 13 residues. The sequence is cut down to CDR3 DNA, 39 bases in frame from base 1. A distance of 13 bases separates the germline ends of V and J, which lose 6 bases and 4 bases respectively. The cohort was made up of several hundred healthy bone marrow donors. At the time of sampling, all cohort members were nominally healthy, though unrecorded immune exposures were likely present. The donor tested CMV seronegative, placing the donor among the roughly 340 seronegative members of the cohort. A peripheral blood sample was provided by each donor, and peripheral blood mononuclear cells were used for TCR beta sequencing. The Qiagen DNeasy Blood Extraction Kit was used to extract genomic DNA from the blood cell samples.

The sequence came from a man between 35 and 55 years old in good health and CMV-seronegative. The V and J genes are TRBV2 and TRBJ2-7; TRBD1 is a weak D gene call, 6 bases matching. Sequenced input: PBMCs. The sequenced DNA: TGTGCCAGCAGGGAACAGGGATCTTACGAGCAGTACTTC. Its amino acids are CASREQGSYEQYF.